This TCR beta chain was recorded in a study of monozygotic twins with inflammatory bowel disease. TCRdb re-called the 5' RACE reads; one entry per CDR3 protein, DNA not given. The sample holds approximately 400,000 distinct CDR3 sequences. Germline V gene data show CDR1 as SGHRS and CDR2 as YFSETQ. The CDR3 runs 16 residues. General observations from the study: Since immunosuppressive treatments differed, patient repertoires may have gained added variability.

Comment on this clonotype: Its antigen remains unknown.

The clonotype was recovered from a human donor with ulcerative colitis or Crohn's disease, or a healthy co-twin of an affected twin (not recorded which). V and J are TRBV5-1 and TRBJ2-5; TCRdb outputs TRBD1, but without DNA this stays unchecked. Material for sequencing was blood. CDR3 amino acids: CASSSFGRGIQETQYF.